In this sample, the clone carrying this T cell receptor beta chain turned up a few times. CDR1 and CDR2 from the germline V gene are SGHKS and YYEKEE (reference sequence). V gave up 4 bases and J gave up 1 base, with 15 bases separating them. The CDR3 runs 16 residues. The entry originates in a study of blood T cell repertoires in COVID-19. In the authors' workflow: Estimation of nucleated cell counts relied on the amplification of reference gene primers. Data came from immunoSEQ multiplex PCR; TCRdb stores just in-frame clones and leaves some out. D and trimming come from the DNA, and the V and J calls and clone size come from that table. This sample yields 410,000 or so clones, of which roughly 85% are seen a single time; roughly 1.4% belongs to the top ten.

This clonotype originated in a woman aged 25 to 39 with active or convalescent COVID-19. The source material was peripheral blood. The rearrangement links TRBV5-5 to TRBJ1-5, with TRBD1 as a possible D gene (5 bases). The CDR3 DNA is TGTGCCAGCAGCCTTGGGCCAGGGTGGAGCAATCAGCCCCAGCATTTT. It yields the protein CASSLGPGWSNQPQHF.